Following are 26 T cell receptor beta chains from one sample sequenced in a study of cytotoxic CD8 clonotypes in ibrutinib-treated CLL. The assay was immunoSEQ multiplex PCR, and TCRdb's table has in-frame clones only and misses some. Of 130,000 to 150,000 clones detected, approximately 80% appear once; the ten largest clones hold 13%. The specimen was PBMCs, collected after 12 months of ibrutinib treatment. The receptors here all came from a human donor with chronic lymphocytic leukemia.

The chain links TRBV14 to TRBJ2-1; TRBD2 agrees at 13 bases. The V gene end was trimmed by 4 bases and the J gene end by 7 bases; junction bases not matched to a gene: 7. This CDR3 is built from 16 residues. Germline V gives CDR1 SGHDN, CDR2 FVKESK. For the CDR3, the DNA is TGTGCCAGCAGCCTACGGACTAGCGGGAGTGGGAATGAGCAGTTCTTC. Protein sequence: CASSLRTSGSGNEQFF.

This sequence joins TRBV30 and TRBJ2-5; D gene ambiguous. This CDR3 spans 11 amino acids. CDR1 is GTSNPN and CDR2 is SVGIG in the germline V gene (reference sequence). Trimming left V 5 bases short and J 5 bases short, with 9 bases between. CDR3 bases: TGTGCCTGGTCATTAATGGAGACCCAGTACTTC. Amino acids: CAWSLMETQYF.

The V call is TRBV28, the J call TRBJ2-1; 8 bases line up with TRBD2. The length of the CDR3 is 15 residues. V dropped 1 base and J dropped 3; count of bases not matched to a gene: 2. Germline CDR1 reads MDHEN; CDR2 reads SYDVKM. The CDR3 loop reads CASSLSTSGYNEQFF. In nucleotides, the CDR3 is TGTGCCAGCAGTTTATCCACTAGCGGCTACAATGAGCAGTTCTTC.

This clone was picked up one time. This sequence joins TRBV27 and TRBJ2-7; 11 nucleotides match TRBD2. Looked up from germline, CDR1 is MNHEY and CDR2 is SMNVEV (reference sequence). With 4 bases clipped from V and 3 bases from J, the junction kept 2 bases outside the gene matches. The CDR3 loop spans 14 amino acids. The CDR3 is CASSWTSGHYEQYF. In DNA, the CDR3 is TGTGCCAGCAGTTGGACTAGCGGGCACTACGAGCAGTACTTC.

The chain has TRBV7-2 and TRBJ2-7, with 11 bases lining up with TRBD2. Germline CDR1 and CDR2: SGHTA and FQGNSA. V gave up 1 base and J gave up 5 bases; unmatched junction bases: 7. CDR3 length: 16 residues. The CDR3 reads CASSLDTSGRFNEQYF. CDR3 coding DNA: TGTGCCAGCAGCTTAGATACTAGCGGGAGATTCAACGAGCAGTACTTC.

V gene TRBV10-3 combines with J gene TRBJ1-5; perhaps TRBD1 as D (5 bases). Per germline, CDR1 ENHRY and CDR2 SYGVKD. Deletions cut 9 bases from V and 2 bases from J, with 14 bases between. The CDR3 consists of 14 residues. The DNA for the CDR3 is TGTGCCATTAGCAGGGTTGGACGCAATCAGCCCCAGCATTTT. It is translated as CAISRVGRNQPQHF.

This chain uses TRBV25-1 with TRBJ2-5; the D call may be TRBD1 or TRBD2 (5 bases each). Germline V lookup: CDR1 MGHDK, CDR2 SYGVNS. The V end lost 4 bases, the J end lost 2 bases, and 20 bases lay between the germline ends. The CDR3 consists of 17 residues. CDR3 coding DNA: TGTGCCAGCAGTGGGGGGAGACACACCGGTGGGCAAGAGACCCAGTACTTC. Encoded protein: CASSGGRHTGGQETQYF.

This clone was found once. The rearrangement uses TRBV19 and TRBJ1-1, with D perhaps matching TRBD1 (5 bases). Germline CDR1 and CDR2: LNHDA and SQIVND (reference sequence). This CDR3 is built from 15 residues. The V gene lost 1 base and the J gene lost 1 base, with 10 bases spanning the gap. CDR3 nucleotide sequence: TGTGCCAGTAGTATAGGTGCAGGGACGAACACTGAAGCTTTCTTT. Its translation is CASSIGAGTNTEAFF.

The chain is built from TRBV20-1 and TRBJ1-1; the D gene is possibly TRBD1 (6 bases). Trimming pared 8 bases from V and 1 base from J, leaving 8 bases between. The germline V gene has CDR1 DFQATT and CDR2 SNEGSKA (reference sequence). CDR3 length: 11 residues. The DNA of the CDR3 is TGCAGTCGACAGGAGAACACTGAAGCTTTCTTT. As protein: CSRQENTEAFF.

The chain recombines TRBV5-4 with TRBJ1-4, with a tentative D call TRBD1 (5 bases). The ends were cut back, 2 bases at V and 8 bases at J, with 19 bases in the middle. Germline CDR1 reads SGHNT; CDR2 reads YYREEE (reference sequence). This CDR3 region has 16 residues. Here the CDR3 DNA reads TGTGCCAGCAGCTTATCGTCACCCGGGACGGGAGAAAAACTGTTTTTT. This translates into CASSLSSPGTGEKLFF. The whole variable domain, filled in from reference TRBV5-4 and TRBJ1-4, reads ETGVTQSPTHLIKTRGQQVTLRCSSQSGHNTVSWYQQALGQGPQFIFQYYREEENGRGNFPPRFSGLQFPNYSSELNVNALELDDSALYLCASSLSSPGTGEKLFFGSGTQLSVL.

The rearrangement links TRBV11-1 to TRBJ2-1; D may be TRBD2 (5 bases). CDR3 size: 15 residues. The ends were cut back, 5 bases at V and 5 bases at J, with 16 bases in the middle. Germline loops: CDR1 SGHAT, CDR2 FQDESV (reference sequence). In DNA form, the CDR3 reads TGTGCCAGCAGCGCGACGGGGAGCTTGCACAATGAGCAGTTCTTC. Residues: CASSATGSLHNEQFF.

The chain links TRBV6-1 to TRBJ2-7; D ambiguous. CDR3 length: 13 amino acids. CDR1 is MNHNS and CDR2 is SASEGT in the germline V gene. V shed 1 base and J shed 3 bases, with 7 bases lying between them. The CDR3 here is CASSEVGDYEQYF. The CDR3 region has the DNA TGTGCCAGCAGTGAAGTCGGCGACTACGAGCAGTACTTC.

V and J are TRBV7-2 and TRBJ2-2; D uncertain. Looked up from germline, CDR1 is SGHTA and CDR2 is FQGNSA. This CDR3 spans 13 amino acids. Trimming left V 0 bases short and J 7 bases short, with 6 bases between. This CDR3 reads CASSLAWRGELFF. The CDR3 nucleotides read TGTGCCAGCAGCTTAGCGTGGCGCGGGGAGCTGTTTTTT.

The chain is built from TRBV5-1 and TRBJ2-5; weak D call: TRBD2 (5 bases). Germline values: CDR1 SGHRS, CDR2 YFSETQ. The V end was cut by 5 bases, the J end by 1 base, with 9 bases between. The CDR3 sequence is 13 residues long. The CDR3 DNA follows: TGCGCCAGCAGACGGGGATCCCAAGAGACCCAGTACTTC. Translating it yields CASRRGSQETQYF.

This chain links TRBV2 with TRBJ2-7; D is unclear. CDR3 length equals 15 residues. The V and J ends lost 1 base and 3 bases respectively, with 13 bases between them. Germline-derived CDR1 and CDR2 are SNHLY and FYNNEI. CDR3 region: CASSEGGTFYYEQYF. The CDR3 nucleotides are TGTGCCAGCAGTGAAGGCGGCACGTTCTACTACGAGCAGTACTTC.

The CDR3 DNA reads TGCGCCAGCAGCCCTCCGGCCCTAACGACGGGGACCCAGTACTTC. Protein product: CASSPPALTTGTQYF. The V and J genes are TRBV5-1 and TRBJ2-5; D is unclear. Trimming left V 4 bases short and J 7 bases short, with 20 bases between. CDR1 SGHRS and CDR2 YFSETQ come from the germline V gene. This CDR3 comprises 15 residues.

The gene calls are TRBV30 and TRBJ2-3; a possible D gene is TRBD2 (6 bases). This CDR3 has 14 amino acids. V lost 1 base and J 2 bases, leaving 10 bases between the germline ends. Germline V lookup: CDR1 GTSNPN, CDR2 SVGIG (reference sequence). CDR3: CAWSDGSITDTQYF. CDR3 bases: TGTGCCTGGAGTGACGGGAGTATCACAGATACGCAGTATTTT.

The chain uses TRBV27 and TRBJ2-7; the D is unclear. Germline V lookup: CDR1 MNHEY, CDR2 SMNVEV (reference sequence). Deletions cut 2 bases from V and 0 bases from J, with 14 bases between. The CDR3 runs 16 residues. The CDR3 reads CASSLTPGAHSYEQYF. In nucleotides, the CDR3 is TGTGCCAGCAGTTTAACCCCTGGAGCCCACTCCTACGAGCAGTACTTC.

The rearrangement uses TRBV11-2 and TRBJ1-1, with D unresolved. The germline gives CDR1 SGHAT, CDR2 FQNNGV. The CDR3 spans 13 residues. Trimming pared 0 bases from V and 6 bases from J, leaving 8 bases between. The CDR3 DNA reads TGTGCCAGCAGCTTAGATCTAAGTCCTGAAGCTTTCTTT. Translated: CASSLDLSPEAFF.

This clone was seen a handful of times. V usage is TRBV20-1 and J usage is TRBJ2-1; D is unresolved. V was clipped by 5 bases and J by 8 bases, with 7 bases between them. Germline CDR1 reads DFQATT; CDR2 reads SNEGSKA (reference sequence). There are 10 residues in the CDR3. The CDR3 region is CSAENYEQFF. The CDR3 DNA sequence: TGCAGTGCTGAGAATTATGAGCAGTTCTTC.

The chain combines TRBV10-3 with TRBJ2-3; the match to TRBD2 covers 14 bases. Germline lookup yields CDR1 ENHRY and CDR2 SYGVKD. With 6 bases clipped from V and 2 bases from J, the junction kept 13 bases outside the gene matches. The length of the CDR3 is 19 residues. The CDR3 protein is CAISPKGLAGALFTDTQYF. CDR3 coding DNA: TGTGCCATCAGCCCCAAGGGACTAGCGGGAGCGCTATTCACAGATACGCAGTATTTT.

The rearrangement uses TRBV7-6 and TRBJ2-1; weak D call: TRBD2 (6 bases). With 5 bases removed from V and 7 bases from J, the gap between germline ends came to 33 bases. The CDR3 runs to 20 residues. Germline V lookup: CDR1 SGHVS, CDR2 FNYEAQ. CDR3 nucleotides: TGTGCCAGCAGCCCACTTCCCAAAATCGTGCGGGGCGAGGGGATAAATGAGCAGTTCTTC. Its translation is CASSPLPKIVRGEGINEQFF.

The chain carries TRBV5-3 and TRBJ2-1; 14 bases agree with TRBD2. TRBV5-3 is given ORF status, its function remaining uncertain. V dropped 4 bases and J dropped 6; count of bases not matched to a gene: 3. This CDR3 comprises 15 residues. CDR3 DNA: TGTGCCAGAAGCAACGGGACTAGCGGGAGCAATGAGCAGTTCTTC. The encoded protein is CARSNGTSGSNEQFF.

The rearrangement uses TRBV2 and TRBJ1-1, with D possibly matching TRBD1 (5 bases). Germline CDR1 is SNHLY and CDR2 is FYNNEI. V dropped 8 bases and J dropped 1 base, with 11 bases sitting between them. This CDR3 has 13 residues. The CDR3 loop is CASGRESNTEAFF. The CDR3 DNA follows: TGTGCCAGCGGCAGGGAGTCGAACACTGAAGCTTTCTTT.

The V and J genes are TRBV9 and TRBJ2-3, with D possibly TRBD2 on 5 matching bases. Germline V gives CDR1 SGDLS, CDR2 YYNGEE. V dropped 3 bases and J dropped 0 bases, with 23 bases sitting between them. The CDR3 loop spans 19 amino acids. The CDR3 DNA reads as TGTGCCAGCAGCGCAAACCGGTGGTCGAGTCGGGGTAGCACAGATACGCAGTATTTT. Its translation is CASSANRWSSRGSTDTQYF.

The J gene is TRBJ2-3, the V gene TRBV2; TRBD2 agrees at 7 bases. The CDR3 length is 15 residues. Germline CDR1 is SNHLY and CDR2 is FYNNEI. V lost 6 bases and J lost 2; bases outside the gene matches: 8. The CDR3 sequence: CASRRDGGITDTQYF. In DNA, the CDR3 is TGTGCCAGCAGGAGGGACGGGGGGATCACAGATACGCAGTATTTT.